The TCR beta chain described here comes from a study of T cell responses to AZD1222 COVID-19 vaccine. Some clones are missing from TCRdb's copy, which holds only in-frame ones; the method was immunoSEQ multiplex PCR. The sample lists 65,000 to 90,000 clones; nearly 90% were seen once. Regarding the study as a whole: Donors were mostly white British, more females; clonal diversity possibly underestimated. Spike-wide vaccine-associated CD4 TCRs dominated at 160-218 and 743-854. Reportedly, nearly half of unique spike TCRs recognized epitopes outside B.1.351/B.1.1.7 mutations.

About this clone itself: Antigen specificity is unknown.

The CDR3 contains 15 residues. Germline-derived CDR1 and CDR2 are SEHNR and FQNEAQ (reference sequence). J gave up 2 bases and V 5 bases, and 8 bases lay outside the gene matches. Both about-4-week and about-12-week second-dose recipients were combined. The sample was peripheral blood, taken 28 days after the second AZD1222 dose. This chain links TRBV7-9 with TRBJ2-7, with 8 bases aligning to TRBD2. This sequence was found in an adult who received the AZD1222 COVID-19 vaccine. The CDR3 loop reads CASSPTSGRTYEQYF. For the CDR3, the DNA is TGTGCCAGCAGCCCTACTAGCGGACGAACCTACGAGCAGTACTTC.